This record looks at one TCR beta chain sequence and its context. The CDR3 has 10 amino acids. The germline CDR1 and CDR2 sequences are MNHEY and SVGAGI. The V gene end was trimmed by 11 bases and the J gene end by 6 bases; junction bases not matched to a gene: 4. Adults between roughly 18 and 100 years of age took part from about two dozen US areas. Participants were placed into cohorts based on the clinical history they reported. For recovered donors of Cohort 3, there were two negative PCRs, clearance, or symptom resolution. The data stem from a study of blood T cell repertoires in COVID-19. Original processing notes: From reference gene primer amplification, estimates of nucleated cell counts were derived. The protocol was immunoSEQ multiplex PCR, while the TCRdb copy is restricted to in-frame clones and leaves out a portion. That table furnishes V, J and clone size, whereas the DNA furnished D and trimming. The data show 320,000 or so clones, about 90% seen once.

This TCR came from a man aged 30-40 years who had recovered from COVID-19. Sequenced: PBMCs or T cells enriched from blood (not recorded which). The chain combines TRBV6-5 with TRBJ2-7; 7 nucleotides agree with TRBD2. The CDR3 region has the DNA TGTGCCTCGGGGAGGGGCGAGCAGTACTTC. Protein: CASGRGEQYF.